Below, one T cell receptor beta chain is given with its context. This record belongs to a study of shared clonotypes between healthy human individuals. V lost 0 bases and J lost 4, with 16 bases in between. The CDR3 has 16 amino acids. Germline CDR1 and CDR2: SGHRS and YFSETQ. Samples underwent the assay at deep level. Profiling relied on immunoSEQ multiplex PCR, and the TCRdb table lists in-frame clones only, not all of them. This sample yields about 2.4 million clones, of which 80% to 95% are seen a single time; approximately 0.35% belongs to the top ten. The chain is built from TRBV5-1 and TRBJ2-5, with a weak D call TRBD1 (5 bases). The clonotype was recovered from a man aged 18 to 30 in good health. Some clones in this sample may be carry-over from other donors' samples. Sequencing was carried out using naive CD4+ T cells from PBMCs. As for subset: CD45RA+ positively selected. The CDR3 DNA reads TGCGCCAGCAGCTTGGAGATCCGGCAGGGCGGAGAGACCCAGTACTTC. Translation: CASSLEIRQGGETQYF.